This T cell receptor beta chain was recovered during a study of identical twins. Findings and limits, study-wide: Models came in too low on out-of-frame TCR alpha sharing in monozygotic twins.

This CDR3 has 15 residues. Germline V gene sequence: CDR1 SGDLS, CDR2 YYNGEE. V shed 4 bases, J shed 8 bases, and the junction held 10 bases outside the gene matches. MiXCR was run by TCRdb on the 5' RACE reads, yielding one entry per CDR3 protein. This repertoire shows 540,000 or so distinct CDR3 sequences, 20% to 25% found once; its top ten account for approximately 0.52%. A note on this clonotype: As yet, its antigen is unknown.

The same sample was also used in a study of yellow fever vaccine responses in identical twins.

The genes are TRBV9 and TRBJ1-3; 9 bases are shared with TRBD1. The sequenced material came from CD4+ T cells sorted from blood. The TCR originated in a woman aged 18-29 years in good health. This CDR3 is CASSPTPGQGYTIYF. As DNA, the CDR3 is TGTGCCAGCAGCCCGACCCCGGGACAGGGTTACACCATATATTTT.